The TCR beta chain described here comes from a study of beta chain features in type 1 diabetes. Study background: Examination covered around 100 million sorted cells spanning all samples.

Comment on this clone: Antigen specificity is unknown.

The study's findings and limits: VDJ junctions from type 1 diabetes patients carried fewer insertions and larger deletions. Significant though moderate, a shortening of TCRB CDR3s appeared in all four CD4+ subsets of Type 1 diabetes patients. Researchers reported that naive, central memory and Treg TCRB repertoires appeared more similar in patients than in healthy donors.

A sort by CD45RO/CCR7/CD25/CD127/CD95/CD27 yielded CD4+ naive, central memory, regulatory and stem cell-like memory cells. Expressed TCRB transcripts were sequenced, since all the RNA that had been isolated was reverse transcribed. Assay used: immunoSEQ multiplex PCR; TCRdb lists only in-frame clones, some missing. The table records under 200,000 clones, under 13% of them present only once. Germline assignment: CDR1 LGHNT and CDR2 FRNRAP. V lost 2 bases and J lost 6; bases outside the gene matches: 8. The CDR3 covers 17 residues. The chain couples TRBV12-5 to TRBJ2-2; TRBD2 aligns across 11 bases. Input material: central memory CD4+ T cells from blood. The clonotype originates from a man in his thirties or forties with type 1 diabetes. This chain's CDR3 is CASGLSRLAGRAGELFF. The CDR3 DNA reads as TGTGCTAGTGGTTTGTCTCGACTAGCGGGAAGGGCCGGGGAGCTGTTTTTT.